Following are 9 T cell receptor beta chains from one sample sequenced in a study of long-term antiretroviral therapy in people with HIV. Assay version v3.0 of immunoSEQ was used, and it was run at survey level. Libraries were prepared by immunoSEQ multiplex PCR; TCRdb keeps only in-frame clonotypes and omits some of them. The sample has around 23,000 clones, about four fifths seen once; the top ten hold approximately 16%. Sequenced material: unsorted PBMCs, taken at the start of antiretroviral therapy, before treatment. These receptor sequences come from a woman between 18 and 29 years old with HIV.

The genes are TRBV19 and TRBJ1-5; no reliable D call. The V end was cut by 3 bases, the J end by 7 bases, with 13 bases between. The CDR3 has 14 residues. Germline CDR1 is LNHDA and CDR2 is SQIVND (reference sequence). CDR3 DNA sequence: TGTGCCAGTAGTATCTCCGTAGAGGGACAGCCCCAGCATTTT. This sequence encodes CASSISVEGQPQHF.

This clone was counted a single time. The chain couples TRBV29-1 to TRBJ2-1, with 9 bases identical to TRBD2. The germline V gene encodes CDR1 SQVTM and CDR2 ANQGSEA. The CDR3 contains 18 residues. The J segment lost 4 bases and the V segment lost 3 bases, leaving 16 bases of the junction unmatched. The CDR3 nucleotides are TGCAGCGTTGACCCAACAGGGCCAGCGGGGGGACGGTACAATGAGCAGTTCTTC. It codes for CSVDPTGPAGGRYNEQFF.

The V gene is TRBV5-1, the J gene TRBJ1-3; 8 bases are a match to TRBD1. This CDR3 spans 15 amino acids. The V segment lost 2 bases and the J segment 3 bases; nucleotides outside the gene matches: 4. Germline V CDR1 and CDR2: SGHRS, YFSETQ. CDR3: CASSFQGAGGNTIYF. As DNA, the CDR3 is TGCGCCAGCAGCTTCCAGGGGGCGGGTGGAAACACCATATATTTT.

The V gene is TRBV6-1, the J gene TRBJ2-3, with a tentative D call TRBD2 (5 bases). Trimming removed 4 bases from V and 7 bases from J, with 9 bases in between. Germline CDR1 and CDR2: MNHNS and SASEGT. The CDR3 has 12 amino acids. CDR3 protein: CASSAGSNTQYF. Here the CDR3 DNA reads TGTGCCAGCAGTGCGGGGTCCAATACGCAGTATTTT.

The chain has TRBV19 and TRBJ2-5; maybe TRBD1 (5 bases). The V gene's germline CDR1 is LNHDA and CDR2 SQIVND (reference sequence). V gave up 5 bases and J gave up 0 bases, with 7 bases separating them. CDR3 length: 13 amino acids. The CDR3 reads CASSPGYQETQYF. Here the CDR3 DNA reads TGTGCCAGTAGTCCAGGGTACCAAGAGACCCAGTACTTC.

V is TRBV5-1 and J is TRBJ2-1; possibly TRBD2 for D (6 bases). Trimming took 3 bases from V and 6 from J, leaving 16 bases between them. CDR1 is SGHRS and CDR2 is YFSETQ in the germline V gene. The CDR3 totals 15 residues. CDR3 sequence reads: CASSYLAFGSNEQFF. The CDR3 coding sequence is TGCGCCAGCAGCTACCTAGCGTTCGGTTCCAATGAGCAGTTCTTC.

The chain is built from TRBV10-3 and TRBJ1-1; a weak D match, TRBD1 (6 bases). The CDR3 has 16 residues. Trimming took off 4 bases at V and 1 base at J, with 16 bases between the two ends. CDR1 is ENHRY, CDR2 SYGVKD, per germline. The CDR3 DNA sequence: TGTGCCATCAGTGTGACAGAGGGGGGGCCGAACACTGAAGCTTTCTTT. It is translated as CAISVTEGGPNTEAFF.

The chain has TRBV6-5 and TRBJ2-5, with 10 bases identical to TRBD2. Germline V CDR1 and CDR2: MNHEY, SVGAGI. There are 15 residues in the CDR3. Trimming removed 8 bases from V and 2 bases from J; junction bases left unmatched: 8. Here the CDR3 reads CASSRTSGSQETQYF. In nucleotides, the CDR3 is TGTGCCAGCTCCCGGACTAGCGGTAGTCAAGAGACCCAGTACTTC.

This chain connects TRBV6-1 to TRBJ1-1; D gene uncertain. CDR1 and CDR2 (germline): MNHNS, SASEGT. The CDR3 consists of 15 residues. V dropped 1 base and J dropped 5 bases, with 14 bases sitting between them. This chain's CDR3 is CASSEGEDGGTEAFF. The CDR3 DNA reads TGTGCCAGCAGTGAAGGAGAGGACGGTGGGACTGAAGCTTTCTTT.